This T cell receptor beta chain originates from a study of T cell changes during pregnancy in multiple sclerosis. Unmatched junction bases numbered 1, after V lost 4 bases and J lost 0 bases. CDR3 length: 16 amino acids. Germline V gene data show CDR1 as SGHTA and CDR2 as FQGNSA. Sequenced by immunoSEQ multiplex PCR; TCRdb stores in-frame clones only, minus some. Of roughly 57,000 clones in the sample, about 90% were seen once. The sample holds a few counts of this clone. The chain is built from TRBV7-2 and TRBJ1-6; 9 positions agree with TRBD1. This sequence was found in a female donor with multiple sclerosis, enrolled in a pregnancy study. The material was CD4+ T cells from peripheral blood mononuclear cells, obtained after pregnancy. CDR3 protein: CASSSGQGSYNSPLHF. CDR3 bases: TGTGCCAGCAGCTCGGGACAGGGCTCCTATAATTCACCCCTCCACTTT. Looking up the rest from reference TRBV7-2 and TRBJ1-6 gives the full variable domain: GAGVSQSPSNKVTEKGKDVELRCDPISGHTALYWYRQSLGQGLEFLIYFQGNSAPDKSGLPSDRFSAERTGGSVSTLTIQRTQQEDSAVYLCASSSGQGSYNSPLHFGNGTRLTVT.